These 2 T cell receptor beta chains share one sample of origin, sequenced in a study of blood T cell repertoires in COVID-19 (dated by TCRdb to the early 2020s). To prepare the library, the immunoSEQ multiplex PCR assay was applied. The table comes from immuneACCESS by way of TCRdb, which keeps in-frame sequences with V and J called. Part of the clones is missing from these tables; in studies checked, under half for an unresolved V gene and the rest for unknown reasons. This sample comprises about 350,000 clones, roughly 87% of them detected only once. 2.5% to 3.5% of the sample rests with the top ten. Sequencing was performed on PBMCs or T cells enriched from blood (not recorded which). These TCRs come from a young woman who had recovered from COVID-19.

V usage is TRBV5-1 and J usage is TRBJ2-7; 8 positions agree with TRBD1. CDR3 size: 14 residues. V shed 4 bases and J 2 bases; nucleotides not matched to a gene: 5. Germline V gene sequence: CDR1 SGHRS, CDR2 YFSETQ. The CDR3 DNA sequence: TGCGCCAGCAGCCTAACAGGGGGTCCCTACGAGCAGTACTTC. Translating it yields CASSLTGGPYEQYF.

CDR3 sequence (DNA): TGTGCCAGCAGCTTACGGGCAGGGGGCTTGTGGACCGGGGAGCTGTTTTTT. Translation: CASSLRAGGLWTGELFF. V is TRBV11-2 and J is TRBJ2-2; 8 bases align to TRBD1. V shed 2 bases, J shed 5 bases, and the junction held 10 bases outside the gene matches. The CDR3 loop spans 17 amino acids. CDR1 SGHAT and CDR2 FQNNGV come from the germline V gene.